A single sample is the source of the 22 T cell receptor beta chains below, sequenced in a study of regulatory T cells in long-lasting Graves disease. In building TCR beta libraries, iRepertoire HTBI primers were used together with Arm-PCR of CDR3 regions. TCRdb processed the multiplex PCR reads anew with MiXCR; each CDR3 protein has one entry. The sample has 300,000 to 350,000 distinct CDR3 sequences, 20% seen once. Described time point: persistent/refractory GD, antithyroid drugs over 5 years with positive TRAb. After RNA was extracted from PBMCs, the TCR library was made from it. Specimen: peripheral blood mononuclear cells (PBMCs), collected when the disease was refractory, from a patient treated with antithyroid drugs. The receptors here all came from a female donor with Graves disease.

This CDR3 is CASSYSGAGYYGYTF. The CDR3 DNA is TGTGCCAGCAGTTATTCCGGGGCAGGGTACTATGGCTACACCTTC. V gene TRBV6-5 combines with J gene TRBJ1-2, with D possibly TRBD1 on 5 matching bases. The V end was cut by 3 bases, the J end by 3 bases, with 14 bases between. The CDR3 is made up of 15 amino acids. The germline V gene encodes CDR1 MNHEY and CDR2 SVGAGI.

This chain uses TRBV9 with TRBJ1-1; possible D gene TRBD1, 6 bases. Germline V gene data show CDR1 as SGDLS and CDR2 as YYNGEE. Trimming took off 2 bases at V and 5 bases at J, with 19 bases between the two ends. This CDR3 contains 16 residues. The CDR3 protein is CASSVHRDWGATEAFF. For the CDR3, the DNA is TGTGCCAGCAGCGTCCACAGGGATTGGGGTGCGACTGAAGCTTTCTTT.

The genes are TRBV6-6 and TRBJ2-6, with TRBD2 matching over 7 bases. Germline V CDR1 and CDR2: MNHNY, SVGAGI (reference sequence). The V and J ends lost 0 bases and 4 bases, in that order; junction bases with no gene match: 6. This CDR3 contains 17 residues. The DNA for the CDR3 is TGTGCCAGCAGTTACTCGTGGGGAGGGGCAGGGGCCAACGTCCTGACTTTC. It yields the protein CASSYSWGGAGANVLTF.

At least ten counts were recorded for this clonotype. Here the CDR3 DNA reads TGTGCCAGCAGTTACGTTAAAGGGGTCCAAGAGACCCAGTACTTC. Encoded protein: CASSYVKGVQETQYF. The V gene is TRBV6-5, the J gene TRBJ2-5, with D maybe TRBD1 (5 bases). The V gene lost 2 bases and the J gene lost 1 base, with 11 bases spanning the gap. The CDR3 extends over 15 amino acids. In germline, CDR1 is MNHEY, CDR2 SVGAGI.

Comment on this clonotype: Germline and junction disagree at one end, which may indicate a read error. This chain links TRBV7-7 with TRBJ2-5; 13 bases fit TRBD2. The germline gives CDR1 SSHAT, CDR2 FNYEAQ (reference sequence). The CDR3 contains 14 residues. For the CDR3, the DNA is TGTGCTAGCAGCCCCGGACTAGCGGGAGACGAAACGTACTTC. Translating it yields CASSPGLAGDETYF.

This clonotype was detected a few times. This CDR3 reads CASSLSLYEQYF. The CDR3 DNA reads TGTGCCAGCAGCTTGAGTCTATACGAGCAGTACTTC. The rearrangement joins TRBV28 to TRBJ2-7; no firm D call. The germline V gene encodes CDR1 MDHEN and CDR2 SYDVKM. V lost 6 bases, J lost 4 bases, and 10 bases lay in between. The CDR3 is made up of 12 amino acids.

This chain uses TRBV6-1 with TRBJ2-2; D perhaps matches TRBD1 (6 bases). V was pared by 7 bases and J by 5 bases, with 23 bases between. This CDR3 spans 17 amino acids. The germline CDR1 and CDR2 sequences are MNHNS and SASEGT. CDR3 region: CASTRTRTALRTGELFF. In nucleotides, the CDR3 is TGTGCCAGCACTCGTACGAGGACAGCCCTCAGGACCGGGGAGCTGTTTTTT.

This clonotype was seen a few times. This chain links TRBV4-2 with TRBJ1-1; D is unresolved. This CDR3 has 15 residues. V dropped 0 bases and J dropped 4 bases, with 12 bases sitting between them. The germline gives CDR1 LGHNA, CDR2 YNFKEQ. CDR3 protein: CASSQELRGGTEAFF. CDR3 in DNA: TGTGCCAGCAGCCAAGAGCTGCGGGGAGGCACTGAAGCTTTCTTT.

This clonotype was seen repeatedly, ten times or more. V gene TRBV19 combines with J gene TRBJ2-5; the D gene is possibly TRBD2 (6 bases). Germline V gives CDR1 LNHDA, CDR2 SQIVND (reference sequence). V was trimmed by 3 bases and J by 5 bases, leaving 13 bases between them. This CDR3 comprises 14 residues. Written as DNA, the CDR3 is TGTGCCAGTAGTATGGTGGCAGGGAGGGAGACCCAGTACTTC. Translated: CASSMVAGRETQYF.

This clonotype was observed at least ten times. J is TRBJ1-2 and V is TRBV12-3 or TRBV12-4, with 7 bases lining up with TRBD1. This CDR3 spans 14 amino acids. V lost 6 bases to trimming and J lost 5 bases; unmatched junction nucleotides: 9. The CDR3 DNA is TGTGCCAGCAGAGCTGACAGGGTTCTATATGGCTACACCTTC. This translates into CASRADRVLYGYTF.

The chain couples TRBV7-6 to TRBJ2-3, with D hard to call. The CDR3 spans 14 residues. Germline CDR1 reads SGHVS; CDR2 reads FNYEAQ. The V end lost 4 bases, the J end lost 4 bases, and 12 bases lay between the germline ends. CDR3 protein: CASSSTSGADTQYF. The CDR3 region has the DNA TGTGCCAGCAGCTCAACCTCAGGAGCAGATACGCAGTATTTT.

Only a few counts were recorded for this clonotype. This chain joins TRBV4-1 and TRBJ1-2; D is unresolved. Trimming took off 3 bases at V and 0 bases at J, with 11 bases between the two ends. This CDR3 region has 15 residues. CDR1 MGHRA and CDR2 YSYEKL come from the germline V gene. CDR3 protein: CASSQYGGSNYGYTF. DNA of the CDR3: TGCGCCAGCAGCCAGTACGGCGGCTCTAACTATGGCTACACCTTC.

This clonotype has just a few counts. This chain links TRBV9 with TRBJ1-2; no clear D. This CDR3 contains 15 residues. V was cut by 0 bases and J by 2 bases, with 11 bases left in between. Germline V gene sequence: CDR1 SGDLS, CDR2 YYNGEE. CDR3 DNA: TGTGCCAGCAGCGTAGATGAAGGGTGGAACTATGGCTACACCTTC. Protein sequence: CASSVDEGWNYGYTF.

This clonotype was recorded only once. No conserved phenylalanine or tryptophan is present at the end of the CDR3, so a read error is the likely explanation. The CDR3 DNA reads TGTGCCATCAGTGAGATTACGTACGGGAACACTGAAGCTTTCCTT. It encodes CAISEITYGNTEAFL. V usage is TRBV10-3 and J usage is TRBJ1-1, with D unresolved. In germline, CDR1 is ENHRY, CDR2 SYGVKD. V dropped 2 bases and J dropped 1 base, with 11 bases sitting between them. The CDR3 contains 15 residues.

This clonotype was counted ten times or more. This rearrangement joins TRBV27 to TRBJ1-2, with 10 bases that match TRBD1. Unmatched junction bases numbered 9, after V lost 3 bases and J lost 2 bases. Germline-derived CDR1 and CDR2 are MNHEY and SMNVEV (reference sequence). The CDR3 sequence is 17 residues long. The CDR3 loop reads CASSFLSGTGVNYGYTF. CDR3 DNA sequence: TGTGCCAGCAGTTTCCTCTCCGGGACAGGGGTAAACTATGGCTACACCTTC.

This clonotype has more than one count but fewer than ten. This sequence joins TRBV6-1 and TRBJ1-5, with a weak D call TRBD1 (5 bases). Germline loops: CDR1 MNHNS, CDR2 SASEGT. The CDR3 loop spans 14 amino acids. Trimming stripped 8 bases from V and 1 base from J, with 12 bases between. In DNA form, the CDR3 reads TGTGCCAGCGGTGTGGACATAAGCAATCAGCCCCAGCATTTT. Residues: CASGVDISNQPQHF.

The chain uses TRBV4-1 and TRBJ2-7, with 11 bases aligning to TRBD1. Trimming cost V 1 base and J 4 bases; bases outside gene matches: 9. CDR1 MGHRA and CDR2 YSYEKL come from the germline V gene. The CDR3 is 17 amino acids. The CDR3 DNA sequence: TGCGCCAGCAGCCAAGGGGGGATAGGGGACAGGGGGTACGAGCAGTACTTC. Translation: CASSQGGIGDRGYEQYF.

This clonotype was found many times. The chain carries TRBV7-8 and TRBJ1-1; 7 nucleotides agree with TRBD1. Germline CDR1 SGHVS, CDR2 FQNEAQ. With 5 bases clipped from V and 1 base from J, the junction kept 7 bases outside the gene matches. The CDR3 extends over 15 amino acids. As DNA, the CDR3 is TGTGCCAGCAGCCAAATGGGACAGCCGAACACTGAAGCTTTCTTT. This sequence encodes CASSQMGQPNTEAFF.

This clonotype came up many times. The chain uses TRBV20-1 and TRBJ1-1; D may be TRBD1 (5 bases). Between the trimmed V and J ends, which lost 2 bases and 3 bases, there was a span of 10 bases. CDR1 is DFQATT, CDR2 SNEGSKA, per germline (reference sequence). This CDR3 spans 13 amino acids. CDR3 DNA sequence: TGCAGTGCTAGAAAAGGGGCGGACACTGAAGCTTTCTTT. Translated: CSARKGADTEAFF.

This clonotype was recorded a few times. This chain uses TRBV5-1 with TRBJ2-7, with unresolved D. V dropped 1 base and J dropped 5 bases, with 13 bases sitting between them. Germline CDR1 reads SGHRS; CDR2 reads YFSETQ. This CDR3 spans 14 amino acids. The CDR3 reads CASSLMAFEHEQYF. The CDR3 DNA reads TGCGCCAGCAGCTTGATGGCGTTTGAGCACGAGCAGTACTTC.

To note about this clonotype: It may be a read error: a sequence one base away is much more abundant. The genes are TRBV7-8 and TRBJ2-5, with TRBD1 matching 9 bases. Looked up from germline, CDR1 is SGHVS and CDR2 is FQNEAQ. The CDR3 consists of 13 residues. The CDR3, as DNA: TGTGCCAGCGGGGACAGGGTGAGAGAGACCCGGTACTTC. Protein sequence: CASGDRVRETRYF.

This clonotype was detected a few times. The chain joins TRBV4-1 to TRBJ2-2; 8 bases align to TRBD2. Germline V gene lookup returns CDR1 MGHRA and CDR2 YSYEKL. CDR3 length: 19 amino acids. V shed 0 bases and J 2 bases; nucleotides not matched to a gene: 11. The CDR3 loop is CASSQERNLAGSNTGELFF. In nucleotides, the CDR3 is TGCGCCAGCAGCCAAGAGAGGAACCTAGCGGGTAGTAACACCGGGGAGCTGTTTTTT.